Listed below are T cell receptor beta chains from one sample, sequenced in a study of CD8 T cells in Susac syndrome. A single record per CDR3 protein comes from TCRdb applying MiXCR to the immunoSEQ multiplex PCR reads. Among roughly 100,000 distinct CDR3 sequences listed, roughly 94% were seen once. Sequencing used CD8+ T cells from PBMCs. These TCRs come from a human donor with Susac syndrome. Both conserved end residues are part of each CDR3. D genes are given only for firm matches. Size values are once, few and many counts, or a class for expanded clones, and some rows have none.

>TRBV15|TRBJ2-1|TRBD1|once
TGTGCCACCAGCACCGAGCGACAGGGCCCCTACAATGAGCAGTTCTTC
CATSTERQGPYNEQFF
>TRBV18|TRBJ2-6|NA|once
TGTGCCAGCTCACTTGGAGAGGGGTCTGGGGCCAACGTCCTGACTTTC
CASSLGEGSGANVLTF
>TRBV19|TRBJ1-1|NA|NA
TGTGCCAGTAGTATGGCACCTCTCACTGAAGCTTTCTTT
CASSMAPLTEAFF
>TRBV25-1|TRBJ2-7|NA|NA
TGTGCCAGCAGCGGCCGGGGCCTCTACGAGCAGTACTTC
CASSGRGLYEQYF
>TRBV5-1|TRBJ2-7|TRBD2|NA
TGCGCCAGCAGCGAACTTCCGACAGCGGGGGGTTACGAGCAGTACTTC
CASSELPTAGGYEQYF
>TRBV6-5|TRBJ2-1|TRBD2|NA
TGTGCCAGCAGTTACTCGATCAGCGGGGTGAACAATGAGCAGTTCTTC
CASSYSISGVNNEQFF
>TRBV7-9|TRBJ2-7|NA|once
TGTGCCAGCAGCTTAGCGGGGGAGTACGAGCAGTACTTC
CASSLAGEYEQYF
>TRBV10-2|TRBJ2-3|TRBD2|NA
TGCGCCAGCAGTCCCGGGACTAGCGGGGCGTCGCAGTATTTT
CASSPGTSGASQYF
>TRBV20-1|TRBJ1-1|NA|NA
TGCAGTGCCGAACATGGGGGGAACACTGAAGCTTTCTTT
CSAEHGGNTEAFF
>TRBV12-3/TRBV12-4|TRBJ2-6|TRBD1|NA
TGTGCCAGCAGGGGACAGGGGACTGGGGCCAACGTCCTGACTTTC
CASRGQGTGANVLTF
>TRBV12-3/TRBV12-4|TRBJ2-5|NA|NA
TGTGCCAGCAATTCCGGGGGCGGAGAGACCCAGTACTTC
CASNSGGGETQYF
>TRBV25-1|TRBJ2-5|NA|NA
TGTGCCAGCAGTGCCCTGGGGGGTGCGGAGACCCAGTACTTC
CASSALGGAETQYF
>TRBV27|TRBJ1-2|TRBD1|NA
TGTGCCAGCAGTGGACAGGGGAGTGTCTATGGCTACACCTTC
CASSGQGSVYGYTF
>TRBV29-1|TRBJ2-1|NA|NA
TGCAGCGTTGAAGATATGGAGAACGGGCAGTTCTTC
CSVEDMENGQFF
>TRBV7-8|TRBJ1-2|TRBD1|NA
TGTGCCAGCAGCTCGGGACAGTTAATCACCTTC
CASSSGQLITF
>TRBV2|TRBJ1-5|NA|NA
TGTGCCAGCAGTGGACAGGGCAATCAGCCCCAGCATTTT
CASSGQGNQPQHF
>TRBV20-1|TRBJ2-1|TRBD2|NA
TGCAGTGCTAGTCTCAGCGGGGCCTACAATGAGCAGTTCTTC
CSASLSGAYNEQFF
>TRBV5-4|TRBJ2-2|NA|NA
TGTGCCAGCAGCTTGGGAGACTATAACACCGGGGAGCTGTTTTTT
CASSLGDYNTGELFF
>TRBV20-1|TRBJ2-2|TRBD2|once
TGCAGTGCCATAGCGGGGGGGATTAACGGGGAGCTGTTTTTT
CSAIAGGINGELFF
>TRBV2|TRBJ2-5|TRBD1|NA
TGTGCCAGCAGCCCAACAGGGGGCCGGGGGACCCAGTACTTC
CASSPTGGRGTQYF
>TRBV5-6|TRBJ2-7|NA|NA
TGTGCCAGCAGCTACTCGACAGAGCCCTACGAGCAGTACTTC
CASSYSTEPYEQYF
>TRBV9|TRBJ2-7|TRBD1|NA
TGTGCCAGCAGCTCGACAGGGCGCGAGCAGTACTTC
CASSSTGREQYF
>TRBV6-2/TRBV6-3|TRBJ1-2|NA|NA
TGTGCCAGCAGTTACGAAAACGGTGGGGGCTACACCTTC
CASSYENGGGYTF
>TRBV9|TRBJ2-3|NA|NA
TGTGCCAGCAGCGCATGGGGCGGGGGCACAGATACGCAGTATTTT
CASSAWGGGTDTQYF
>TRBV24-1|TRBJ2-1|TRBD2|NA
TGTGCCACCAGTGGCCCGGGACTAGAGAGAGGTGCTGATGAGCAGTTCTTC
CATSGPGLERGADEQFF
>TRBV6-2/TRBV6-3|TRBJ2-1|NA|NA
TGTGCCAGCATCACCACCGAGGACACCCGGCAGCAGTTCTTC
CASITTEDTRQQFF
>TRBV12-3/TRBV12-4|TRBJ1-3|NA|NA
TGTGCCAGCAGTTCAACAGGAGACTCTGGAAACACCATATATTTT
CASSSTGDSGNTIYF
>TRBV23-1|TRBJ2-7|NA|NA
TGCGCCAGCAGTCAATATGAGGGGGGGGGTCACAAAATCCCTTACGAGCAGTACTTC
CASSQYEGGGHKIPYEQYF
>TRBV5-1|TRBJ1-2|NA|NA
TGCGCCAGCAGCTTTAGCACAGACGAGAACTATGGCTACACCTTC
CASSFSTDENYGYTF
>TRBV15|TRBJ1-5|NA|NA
TGTGCCACCAGCAGAGACCGGGCCAACAATCAGCCCCAGCATTTT
CATSRDRANNQPQHF
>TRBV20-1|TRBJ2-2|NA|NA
TGCAGTGCTAGAGCGGCCAACACCGGGGAGCTGTTTTTT
CSARAANTGELFF
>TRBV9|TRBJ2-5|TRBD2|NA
TGTGCCAGCAGCTCGAGCGGGGGGTCCCAAGAGACCCAGTACTTC
CASSSSGGSQETQYF
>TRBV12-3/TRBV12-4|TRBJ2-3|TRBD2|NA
TGTGCCAGCAGTTTACTAGCGGGGGGGCCTGATACGCAGTATTTT
CASSLLAGGPDTQYF
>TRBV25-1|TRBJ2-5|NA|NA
TGTGCCAGCAGTGGGGGGGCAGCAAGGGAGACCCAGTACTTC
CASSGGAARETQYF
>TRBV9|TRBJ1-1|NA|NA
TGTGCCAGCAGCGTAGGGACGGAATCTGAAGCTTTCTTT
CASSVGTESEAFF
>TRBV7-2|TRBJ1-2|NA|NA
TGTGCCAGCAGCTTTATCAATGGCTATGGCTACACCTTC
CASSFINGYGYTF
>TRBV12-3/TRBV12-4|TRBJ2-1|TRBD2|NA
TGTGCCAGCAGTTTAATGACTAGCGGGCCGTGGGATGAGCAGTTCTTC
CASSLMTSGPWDEQFF
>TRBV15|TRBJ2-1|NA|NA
TGTGCCACCAGCAGATCTGGGGGGGAGCAGTTCTTC
CATSRSGGEQFF
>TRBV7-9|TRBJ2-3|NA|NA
TGTGCCAGCAGCCCAATCCCGCGGAACACAGATACGCAGTATTTT
CASSPIPRNTDTQYF
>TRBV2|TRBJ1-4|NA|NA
TGTGCCAGCAGTGTAGGGCAATCGGATGAAAAACTGTTTTTT
CASSVGQSDEKLFF
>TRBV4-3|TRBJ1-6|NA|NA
TGCGCCAGCAGCCAAGAGGGAGGTGGTTCACCCCTCCACTTT
CASSQEGGGSPLHF
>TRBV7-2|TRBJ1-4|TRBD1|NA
TGTGCCAGCAGCGAACAGGGGCTTAATGAAAAACTGTTTTTT
CASSEQGLNEKLFF
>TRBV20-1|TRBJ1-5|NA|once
TGCAGTGCTAGTCCCCTAGTGGCACTGGATCAGCCCCAGCATTTT
CSASPLVALDQPQHF
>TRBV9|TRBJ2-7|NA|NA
TGTGCCAGCAGCGTAGAGACACCGCAGTACTTC
CASSVETPQYF
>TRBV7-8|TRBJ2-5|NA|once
TGTGCCAGCAACTGGGAGGGGGATCAAGAGACCCAGTACTTC
CASNWEGDQETQYF
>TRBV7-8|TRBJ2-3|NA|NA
TGTGCCAGCAGCTTAGGTACCCGGGAAAGAAATTTT
CASSLGTRERNF
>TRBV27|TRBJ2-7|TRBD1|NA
TGTGCCAGCAGTTTCGGGACAGGGTCCCTTTCCTACGAGCAGTACTTC
CASSFGTGSLSYEQYF
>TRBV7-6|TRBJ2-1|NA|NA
TGTGCCAGCAGCTTAGCGCCAAGGGATGAGCAGTTCTTC
CASSLAPRDEQFF
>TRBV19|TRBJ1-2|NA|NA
TGTGCCAGTAGTATTACGCTACAGGGTTACTATGGCTACACCTTC
CASSITLQGYYGYTF
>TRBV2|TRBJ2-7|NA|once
TGTGCCAGCATCGCCCAAAACAGGGTCGAGCAGTACTTC
CASIAQNRVEQYF
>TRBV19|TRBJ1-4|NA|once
TGTGCCAGTAGTACGCCGATGACAAACGATGAAAAACTGTTTTTT
CASSTPMTNDEKLFF
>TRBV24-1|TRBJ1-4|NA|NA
TGTGCCACCAGTGATTTGAGGCGGGGCCCGGGGGAAAAACTGTTTTTT
CATSDLRRGPGEKLFF
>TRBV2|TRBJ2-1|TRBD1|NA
TGTGCCAGCAGAACCGGGACAGGGGCCTTTGGGGAGCAGTTCTTC
CASRTGTGAFGEQFF
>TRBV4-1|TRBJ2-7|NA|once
TGCGCCAGCAGCCAAGAGTCAGGGTTACGGGAGCAGTACTTC
CASSQESGLREQYF
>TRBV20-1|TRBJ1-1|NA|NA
TGCAGTGCTAGCCCTCCCGGCCTCCGGACCGATGAAGCTTTCTTT
CSASPPGLRTDEAFF